The 10 T cell receptor beta chains given below trace back to one sample, sequenced in a study of cytomegalovirus exposure and HLA in healthy donors. This PCR relied on a set of 60 Vbeta primers and 13 Jbeta primers. The protocol was immunoSEQ multiplex PCR, while the TCRdb copy is restricted to in-frame clones and leaves out a portion. This sample has more than 95,000 clones, with around 80% found just once. Sequencing used PBMCs. The receptors were sampled from a young man in good health and CMV-seropositive.

The gene calls are TRBV25-1 and TRBJ2-2; D perhaps matches TRBD2 (6 bases). From germline, CDR1 is MGHDK and CDR2 SYGVNS. V was pared by 7 bases and J by 2 bases, with 14 bases between. The CDR3 spans 15 residues. CDR3 nucleotide sequence: TGTGCCAGCATTGGCGGGACCCAAAACACCGGGGAGCTGTTTTTT. Protein sequence: CASIGGTQNTGELFF.

The chain is built from TRBV6-1 and TRBJ1-1; D might be TRBD1 (5 bases). With 6 bases removed from V and 0 bases from J, the gap between germline ends came to 8 bases. Germline V gene lookup returns CDR1 MNHNS and CDR2 SASEGT. This CDR3 is 13 amino acids long. The chain's CDR3 is CASRRGVNTEAFF. DNA of the CDR3: TGTGCCAGCAGGCGGGGGGTGAACACTGAAGCTTTCTTT.

The V call is TRBV11-3, the J call TRBJ2-5; a possible D gene is TRBD1 (5 bases). The V gene lost 5 bases and the J gene lost 4 bases, with 11 bases spanning the gap. Germline V gene data show CDR1 as SGHNT and CDR2 as YENEEA. The CDR3 totals 13 residues. The CDR3 loop reads CASSGQGLETQYF. CDR3 sequence (DNA): TGTGCCAGCAGCGGCCAGGGTTTAGAGACCCAGTACTTC.

The DNA for the CDR3 is TGTGCCAGCTCACCACCCGGAGCCGCTAGCGGGCGGGATGAGCAGTTCTTC. It specifies CASSPPGAASGRDEQFF. The chain has TRBV18 and TRBJ2-1, with 8 positions matching TRBD2. From germline, CDR1 is KGHSH and CDR2 LQKENI. Trimming took 0 bases from V and 8 from J; bases not matched to a gene: 12. The CDR3 is 17 amino acids.

The rearrangement links TRBV11-2 to TRBJ2-3; TRBD2 matches 12 bases. This CDR3 is built from 17 residues. The J segment lost 4 bases and the V segment lost 1 base, leaving 6 bases of the junction unmatched. Germline CDR1 and CDR2: SGHAT and FQNNGV. CDR3 in amino acids: CASSLAGLAGSADTQYF. DNA of the CDR3: TGTGCCAGCAGCTTAGCTGGACTAGCGGGAAGCGCAGATACGCAGTATTTT.

This clone occurred a few times. The chain has TRBV4-1 and TRBJ2-1; 7 bases fit TRBD2. V lost 0 bases and J lost 3; bases outside the gene matches: 5. The CDR3 extends over 16 amino acids. CDR1 and CDR2 (germline): MGHRA, YSYEKL. The CDR3 DNA follows: TGCGCCAGCAGCCAAGATCTGCCTAGCGGCTACAATGAGCAGTTCTTC. Its translation is CASSQDLPSGYNEQFF.

The chain couples TRBV7-2 to TRBJ1-1; D is uncertain. The CDR3 is 13 residues long. CDR1 is SGHTA and CDR2 is FQGNSA in the germline V gene. The V gene lost 5 bases and the J gene lost 1 base, with 8 bases spanning the gap. CDR3 DNA sequence: TGTGCCAGCAGCGCGAACAGGAACACTGAAGCTTTCTTT. Translation: CASSANRNTEAFF.

The V call is TRBV13, the J call TRBJ2-7, with D perhaps TRBD1 (6 bases). This CDR3 has 12 amino acids. V lost 5 bases and J lost 5, with 10 bases in between. Germline assignment: CDR1 PRHDT and CDR2 FYEKMQ (reference sequence). Written as DNA, the CDR3 is TGTGCCAGCAGCGCAGGGGACAACGAGCAGTACTTC. Residues: CASSAGDNEQYF.

The chain couples TRBV29-1 to TRBJ1-5; 7 bases map to TRBD1. The CDR3 consists of 20 residues. With 0 bases clipped from V and 0 bases from J, the junction kept 17 bases outside the gene matches. Germline CDR1 SQVTM, CDR2 ANQGSEA. The CDR3 bases are TGCAGCGTTGAAGATCGTTCAAAGGTAGGGGGCCTCTATAGCAATCAGCCCCAGCATTTT. This gives the protein CSVEDRSKVGGLYSNQPQHF.

This chain uses TRBV7-9 with TRBJ2-1, with 16 nucleotides matching TRBD2. CDR3 length: 16 residues. V lost 5 bases, J lost 9 bases, and 7 bases stayed unmatched. Looked up from germline, CDR1 is SEHNR and CDR2 is FQNEAQ (reference sequence). The CDR3 spells CASSDAGTSGRGEQFF. The CDR3 DNA reads TGTGCCAGCAGCGACGCCGGGACTAGCGGGAGGGGTGAGCAGTTCTTC.